The T cell receptor beta chain described here comes from a study of vaccination and CD4 T cells after COVID-19 (dated by TCRdb to 2021 to 2024). Study-wide context: Convalescent patients had a positive SARS-CoV-2 result on nasal swab PCR, and of these patients, 8 or 9 had mild disease and one had severe disease. Post-vaccine blood samples were collected a median of approximately eleven weeks after the second vaccine dose, ranging from about 13 to 250 days. Each participant got two doses of either the Pfizer-BioNTech BNT162b2 vaccine (n=8) or the Moderna mRNA-1273 vaccine (n=2). In under twelve COVID-19 convalescent patients and a few infection-naive healthy vaccine recipients, researchers compared the spike-specific CD4+ TCR repertoire from before mRNA vaccination with the repertoire from after. The convalescent cohort included six males and four females, with two Hispanic individuals, seven Caucasians, two Asians and one multiracial person. The cultures were stimulated with overlapping spike peptide pools from SARS-CoV-2 and from the common cold coronaviruses HCoV-NL63, HCoV-OC43 and HCoV-229E. In control cultures, a CEFX viral epitope pool was used as positive control, an HIV-1 Nef peptide pool was used as negative control, or no peptide was added. Post-COVID blood samples from convalescent patients were collected a median of roughly 100 days after diagnosis, with a range of 35 to 161 days.

CDR1 and CDR2 are read off the germline V gene (reference sequence) as DFQATT and SNEGSKA. The CDR3 goes from the cysteine to the phenylalanine over 16 residues. The kept DNA is CDR3 alone, 48 bases in frame from the first base. Germline trimming: 5 bases from V, 6 bases from J; junction bases outside gene matches: 10. The paper's findings and limits, for the study overall: Although the median number of SARS-CoV-2-reactive clonotypes went up from some 23 after infection to 35 to 40 after vaccination, the increase was not significant. In convalescent patients, a median about 84% of post-vaccine SARS-CoV-2-reactive clones were detected only after vaccination, and vaccine-specific priming was suggested by this finding. The number of convalescent patients in the study was relatively small, and the study did not examine early timepoints following natural infection. Of the vaccine-specific clones found in convalescent patients, nearly all (304 of 307) were mono-reactive for SARS-CoV-2 spike instead of being cross-reactive with common cold coronaviruses.

The library was obtained by PCR. DNA from cultured CD4+ T cells was subjected to TCR sequencing with the Oncomine TCR Beta short-read assay at the Johns Hopkins FTIC core. Genomic DNA was extracted from the cultured CD4+ T cells with the QIAamp micro DNA kit. The Oncomine TCR Beta libraries from cultured CD4+ T cells were pooled using unique dual indexes and then sequenced on an Illumina iSeq 100. The published analysis was carried out like this. Non-productive sequences were filtered out, and CDR3s that did not start with C, did not end with F or W, or were shorter than 7 amino acids were discarded. The MANAFEST web application was used to identify antigen-specific clonotypes by comparing peptide-stimulated wells against reference wells and other culture wells. Positive clones required FDR below 0.05, an odds ratio above 5, and productive frequency above 0.1% in at least two of three replicate wells. A clonotype counted as cross-reactive if it showed significant expansion both in the SARS-CoV-2 spike wells and in at least one common cold coronavirus spike condition. Similarity between CDR3 sequences was evaluated in R version 3.6.1 using Levenshtein distances (stringdist) and unrooted phylogenetic trees (ape). The public reads were reprocessed in TCRdb via fastp at Q25 and MiXCR, keeping in-frame beta chains. A single entry per CDR3 protein holds the most common genes and DNA from its merged rows. The V and J calls were not made by the authors but by TCRdb's processing. This sample lists about 16,000 distinct CDR3 sequences; approximately 50% were detected once. Approximately 12% of the sample comes from the top ten.

The treatment or condition tag for this specimen amounts to: roughly 10-day PBMC culture with coronavirus spike peptide pools or control peptides (ViraFEST assay). The ViraFEST assay, used in the study, expanded antigen-specific T cells with peptide pools and then identified the expanded clonotypes through TCR sequencing. The convalescent patients' positive SARS-CoV-2 PCR tests fell between March and December 2020, which was before the Alpha, Beta and Delta variants emerged in the United States. Each well held some 2 million PBMCs cultured with around 10 ug/ml peptide pools in IMDM containing 5% human AB serum and 8 to 10 IU/ml IL-2. On days 3 and 7, half of the culture medium was replaced with fresh IL-2-containing medium. Once the cells had been in culture for around 10 days, the EasySep CD4+ T cell isolation kit was used to isolate CD4+ T cells by negative selection. Ficoll-Paque Plus gradient centrifugation was used to isolate PBMCs from whole blood, and the isolated PBMCs were then either used fresh or cryopreserved at -140C. In general, triplicate wells were set up for every culture condition.

This clonotype was counted between two and nine times. Its antigen is currently not known. Base qualities are not provided; no much larger clone lies one nucleotide away. The chain employs TRBV20-1 and TRBJ2-3; the junction holds 14 bases that match TRBD2. The clonotype comes from a human donor who had recovered from COVID-19. Sequencing was performed on CD4+ T cells from blood, cultured in vitro. The DNA sequence is as follows: TGCAGTGCTTTGACGACTAGCGGGAGGGCCATTGATACGCAGTATTTT. It codes for CSALTTSGRAIDTQYF.